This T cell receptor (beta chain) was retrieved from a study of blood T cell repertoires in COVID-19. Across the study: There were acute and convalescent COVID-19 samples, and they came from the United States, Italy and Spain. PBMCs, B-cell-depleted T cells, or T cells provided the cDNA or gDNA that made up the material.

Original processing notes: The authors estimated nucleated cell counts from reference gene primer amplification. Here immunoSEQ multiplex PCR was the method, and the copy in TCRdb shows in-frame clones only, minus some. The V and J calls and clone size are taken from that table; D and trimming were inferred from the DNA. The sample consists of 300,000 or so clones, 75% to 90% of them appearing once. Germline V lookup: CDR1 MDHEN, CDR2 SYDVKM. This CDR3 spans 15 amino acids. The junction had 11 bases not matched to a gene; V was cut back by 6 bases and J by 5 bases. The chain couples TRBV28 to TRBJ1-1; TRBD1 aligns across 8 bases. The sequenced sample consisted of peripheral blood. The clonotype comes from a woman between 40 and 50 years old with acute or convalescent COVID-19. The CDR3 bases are TGTGCCAGCAGCTTTAGGACAGGGCATTGGACTGAAGCTTTCTTT. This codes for CASSFRTGHWTEAFF.